This T cell receptor (beta chain) derives from a study of blood T cell repertoires in COVID-19. Study context: In each case, the material was cDNA or gDNA derived from T cells, B-cell-depleted T cells, or PBMCs.

Repertoires were generated with immunoSEQ multiplex PCR, while TCRdb's copy carries only in-frame clones and drops some. The data show 200,000 to 300,000 clones, more than 65% seen once. The germline CDR1 and CDR2 sequences are LNHDA and SQIVND (reference sequence). V was trimmed by 1 base and J by 4 bases, leaving 7 bases between them. The CDR3 length is 13 residues. On this clone: The same CDR3 also results from other DNA sequences found in this sample.

The sample comprised peripheral blood. The source of this sequence is a man aged 35 to 55 who had recovered from COVID-19. This chain joins TRBV19 and TRBJ1-2; D might be TRBD1 (5 bases). The CDR3 sequence is CASSIGRGYGYTF. The CDR3 DNA reads as TGTGCCAGTAGTATAGGGAGGGGCTATGGCTACACCTTC. Together with reference TRBV19 and TRBJ1-2, the CDR3 gives the full variable domain: DGGITQSPKYLFRKEGQNVTLSCEQNLNHDAMYWYRQDPGQGLRLIYYSQIVNDFQKGDIAEGYSVSREKKESFPLTVTSAQKNPTAFYLCASSIGRGYGYTFGSGTRLTVV.